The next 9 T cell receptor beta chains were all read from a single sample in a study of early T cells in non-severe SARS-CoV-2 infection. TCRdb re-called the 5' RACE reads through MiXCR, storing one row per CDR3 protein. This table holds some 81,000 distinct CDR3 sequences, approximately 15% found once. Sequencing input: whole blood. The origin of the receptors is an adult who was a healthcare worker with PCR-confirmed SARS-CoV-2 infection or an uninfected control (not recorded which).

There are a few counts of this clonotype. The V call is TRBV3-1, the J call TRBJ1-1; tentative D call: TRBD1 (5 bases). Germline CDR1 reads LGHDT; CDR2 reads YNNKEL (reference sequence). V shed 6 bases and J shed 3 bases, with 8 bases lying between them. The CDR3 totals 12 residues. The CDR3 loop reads CASRWGDTEAFF. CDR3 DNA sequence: TGTGCCAGCAGATGGGGGGACACTGAAGCTTTCTTT.

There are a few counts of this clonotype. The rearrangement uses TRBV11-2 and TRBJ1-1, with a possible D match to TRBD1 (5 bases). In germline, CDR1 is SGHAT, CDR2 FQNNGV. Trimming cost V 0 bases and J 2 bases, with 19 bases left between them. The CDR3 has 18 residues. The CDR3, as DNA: TGTGCCAGCAGCTTAGATCAAAGAGGGGCAGGAGTCAACACTGAAGCTTTCTTT. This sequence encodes CASSLDQRGAGVNTEAFF.

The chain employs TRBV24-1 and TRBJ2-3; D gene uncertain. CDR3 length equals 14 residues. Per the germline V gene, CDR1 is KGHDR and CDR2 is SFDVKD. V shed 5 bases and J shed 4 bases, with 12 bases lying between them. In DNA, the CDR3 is TGTGCCACCAGTGGCAGGACGTCTGCAGATACGCAGTATTTT. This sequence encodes CATSGRTSADTQYF.

This CDR3 is CASSSDGEQFF. DNA for the CDR3: TGTGCCAGCAGCTCGGACGGAGAGCAGTTCTTC. The V call is TRBV7-3, the J call TRBJ2-1; D remains unclear. Trimming stripped 4 bases from V and 10 bases from J, with 8 bases between. The CDR3 extends over 11 amino acids. CDR1 is SGHTA and CDR2 is FQGTGA in the germline V gene.

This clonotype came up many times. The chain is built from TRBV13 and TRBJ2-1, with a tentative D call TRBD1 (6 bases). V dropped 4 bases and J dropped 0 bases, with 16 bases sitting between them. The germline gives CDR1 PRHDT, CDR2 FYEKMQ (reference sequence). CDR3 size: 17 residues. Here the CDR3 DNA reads TGTGCCAGCAGCTACAACAGGGAAAGGAGCTCCTACAATGAGCAGTTCTTC. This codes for CASSYNRERSSYNEQFF.

The CDR3 protein is CASSLGLLETQYF. CDR3 nucleotide sequence: TGTGCCAGCAGCTTAGGCCTATTGGAGACCCAGTACTTC. The chain carries TRBV13 and TRBJ2-5; D unclear. V was cut by 0 bases and J by 5 bases, with 7 bases left in between. CDR1 PRHDT and CDR2 FYEKMQ come from the germline V gene (reference sequence). The CDR3 is 13 residues long.

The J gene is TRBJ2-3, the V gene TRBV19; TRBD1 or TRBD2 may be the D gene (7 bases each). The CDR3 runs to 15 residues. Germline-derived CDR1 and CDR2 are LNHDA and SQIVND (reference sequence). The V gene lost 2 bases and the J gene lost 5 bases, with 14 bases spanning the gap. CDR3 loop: CASSIQGEGGDTQYF. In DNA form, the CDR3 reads TGTGCCAGTAGTATACAGGGGGAGGGTGGAGATACGCAGTATTTT.

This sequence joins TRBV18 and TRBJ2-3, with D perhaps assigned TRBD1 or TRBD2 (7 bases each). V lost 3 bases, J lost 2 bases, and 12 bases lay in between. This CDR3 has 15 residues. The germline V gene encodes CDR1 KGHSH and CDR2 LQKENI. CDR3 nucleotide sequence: TGTGCCAGCTCACCGGGGGGGACAGCCACAGATACGCAGTATTTT. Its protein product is CASSPGGTATDTQYF.

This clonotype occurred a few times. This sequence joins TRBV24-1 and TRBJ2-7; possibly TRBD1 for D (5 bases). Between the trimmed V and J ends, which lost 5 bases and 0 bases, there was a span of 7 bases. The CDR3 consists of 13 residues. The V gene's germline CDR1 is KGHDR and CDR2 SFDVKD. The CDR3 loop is CATSGDSSYEQYF. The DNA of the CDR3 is TGTGCCACCAGTGGTGACAGCTCCTACGAGCAGTACTTC.